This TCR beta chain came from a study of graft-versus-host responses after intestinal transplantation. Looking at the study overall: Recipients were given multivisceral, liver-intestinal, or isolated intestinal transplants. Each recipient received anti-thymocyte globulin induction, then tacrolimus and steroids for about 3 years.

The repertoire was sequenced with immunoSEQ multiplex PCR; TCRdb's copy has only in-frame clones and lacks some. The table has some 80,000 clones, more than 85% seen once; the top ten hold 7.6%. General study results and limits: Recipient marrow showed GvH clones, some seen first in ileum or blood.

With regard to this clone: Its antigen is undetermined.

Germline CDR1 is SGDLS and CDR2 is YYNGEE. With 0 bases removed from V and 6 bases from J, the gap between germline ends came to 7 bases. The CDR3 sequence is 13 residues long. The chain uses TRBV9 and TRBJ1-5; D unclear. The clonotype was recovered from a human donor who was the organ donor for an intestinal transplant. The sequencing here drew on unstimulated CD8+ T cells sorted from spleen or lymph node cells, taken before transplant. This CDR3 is CASSVGIGQPQHF. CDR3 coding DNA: TGTGCCAGCAGCGTAGGGATTGGTCAGCCCCAGCATTTT.